This paragraph covers one TCR beta chain sequence. The same CDR3 is also encoded by other DNA sequences in this sample. The sample is drawn from a study of blood T cell repertoires in COVID-19. Study overall: COVID-19 samples collected from the United States, Italy and Spain covered acute and convalescent phases.

Produced via immunoSEQ multiplex PCR; TCRdb's table is partial and in-frame only. The table includes over 400,000 clones, roughly nine tenths detected once. Participants were aged roughly 18 to 95 years, lived in around 22 US areas, and enrolled virtually. Cohort placement rested on clinical history that participants reported themselves. Recovery among Cohort 3 donors was established by two negative PCRs, clearance, or symptom resolution. The sample comprised PBMCs or T cells enriched from blood (not recorded which). The TCR originated in a woman aged 55-70 years who had recovered from COVID-19.

DNA for the CDR3: TGTGCCAGTAGTCCCTACAATCAGCCCCAGCATTTT. Protein product: CASSPYNQPQHF. The V call is TRBV19, the J call TRBJ1-5; D uncertain. Germline V lookup: CDR1 LNHDA, CDR2 SQIVND (reference sequence). Trimming took 5 bases from V and 3 from J, leaving 5 bases between them. The CDR3 length is 12 residues.